The 25 T cell receptor beta chains in this list originate from one sample, sequenced in a study of shared clonotypes between healthy human individuals. Generated by immunoSEQ multiplex PCR, the TCRdb table keeps only in-frame clones and is missing some. The sample lists about 750,000 clones, 80% to 95% seen once, with more than 20% in the top ten. Naive CD8 cells were CD45RO-negative, positively selected for CCR7, excluding terminally differentiated effector memory CD45RA+ cells. The sequenced sample was naive CD8+ T cells sorted from blood. These receptors were obtained from a man aged 30 to 39 in good health.

The chain recombines TRBV29-1 with TRBJ1-4; D gene uncertain. V lost 6 bases, J lost 10 bases, and 12 bases lay in between. The CDR3 totals 11 residues. Looked up from germline, CDR1 is SQVTM and CDR2 is ANQGSEA. CDR3 DNA sequence: TGCAGCGTCGAGGAACTTGGAAAACTGTTTTTT. The encoded protein is CSVEELGKLFF.

The rearrangement uses TRBV27 and TRBJ1-2; D possibly corresponds to TRBD1 (5 bases). Germline-derived CDR1 and CDR2 are MNHEY and SMNVEV (reference sequence). CDR3 length: 12 residues. V was clipped by 2 bases and J by 7 bases, with 8 bases between them. CDR3 in amino acids: CASSLGGIGYTF. In DNA form, the CDR3 reads TGTGCCAGCAGTTTAGGGGGAATTGGCTACACCTTC.

This rearrangement joins TRBV19 to TRBJ2-1; 12 bases are a match to TRBD2. The CDR3 runs to 14 residues. V was clipped by 9 bases and J by 4 bases; unmatched bases: 4. The germline V gene encodes CDR1 LNHDA and CDR2 SQIVND (reference sequence). The CDR3 loop reads CASSSGRAYNEQFF. The DNA for the CDR3 is TGTGCCAGCTCTAGCGGGAGGGCGTACAATGAGCAGTTCTTC. Full variable domain (remainder filled in from reference TRBV19 and TRBJ2-1): DGGITQSPKYLFRKEGQNVTLSCEQNLNHDAMYWYRQDPGQGLRLIYYSQIVNDFQKGDIAEGYSVSREKKESFPLTVTSAQKNPTAFYLCASSSGRAYNEQFFGPGTRLTVL.

The chain has TRBV6-4 and TRBJ2-1, with D possibly TRBD2 on 6 matching bases. This CDR3 is built from 16 residues. Germline V CDR1 and CDR2: MRHNA, SNTAGT. Trimming removed 6 bases from V and 9 bases from J, with 24 bases in between. The CDR3 spells CASSENRGALGSEQFF. In DNA form, the CDR3 reads TGTGCCAGCAGCGAGAATCGCGGGGCCCTGGGCAGTGAGCAGTTCTTC.

V gene TRBV28 combines with J gene TRBJ2-1; unclear D gene. V dropped 3 bases and J dropped 7 bases, with 10 bases sitting between them. The germline CDR1 and CDR2 sequences are MDHEN and SYDVKM. The CDR3 loop spans 13 amino acids. The CDR3 DNA reads as TGTGCCAGCAGTTTTGCTCGGTGGAATGAGCAGTTCTTC. Amino acid sequence: CASSFARWNEQFF.

V usage is TRBV28 and J usage is TRBJ2-7; TRBD2 might be the D (6 bases). The CDR3 contains 15 residues. Germline CDR1 MDHEN, CDR2 SYDVKM. The V end lost 5 bases, the J end lost 4 bases, and 18 bases lay between the germline ends. CDR3 amino acids: CASSGGGGSYYEQYF. DNA for the CDR3: TGTGCCAGCAGTGGGGGAGGCGGCAGCTATTACGAGCAGTACTTC.

This chain uses TRBV5-1 with TRBJ1-2; no clear D gene. The V end was cut by 0 bases, the J end by 2 bases, with 11 bases between. CDR1 is SGHRS, CDR2 YFSETQ, per germline. The CDR3 consists of 15 residues. The CDR3 protein is CASSLALGQNYGYTF. In DNA form, the CDR3 reads TGCGCCAGCAGCTTGGCCTTGGGTCAAAACTATGGCTACACCTTC.

The chain couples TRBV7-2 to TRBJ2-1; 10 bases are shared with TRBD2. The CDR3 sequence is 16 residues long. The germline CDR1 and CDR2 sequences are SGHTA and FQGNSA. After removal of 5 bases from V and 7 bases from J, the junction contained 11 bases not matched to a gene. The CDR3 protein is CASSGRLAGVLNEQFF. Written as DNA, the CDR3 is TGTGCCAGCAGCGGACGGCTAGCGGGAGTATTAAATGAGCAGTTCTTC.

The chain employs TRBV14 and TRBJ2-7; 7 bases are shared with TRBD2. Looked up from germline, CDR1 is SGHDN and CDR2 is FVKESK. The CDR3 length is 16 residues. Trimming removed 2 bases from V and 4 bases from J; junction bases left unmatched: 11. The CDR3 loop is CASSQLTSGAGYEQYF. The CDR3 bases are TGTGCCAGCAGCCAACTGACAAGCGGGGCAGGGTACGAGCAGTACTTC.

The J gene is TRBJ2-7, the V gene TRBV7-9, with D perhaps TRBD2 (6 bases). V lost 4 bases and J lost 7, with 20 bases in between. CDR1 and CDR2 from the germline V gene are SEHNR and FQNEAQ (reference sequence). CDR3 length: 15 residues. CDR3 protein: CASSSSGTPAPEQYF. In nucleotides, the CDR3 is TGTGCCAGCAGCTCATCCGGGACTCCAGCTCCAGAGCAGTACTTC.

The chain recombines TRBV27 with TRBJ2-7, with 9 bases that match TRBD2. V lost 10 bases and J lost 9; bases outside the gene matches: 19. CDR1 is MNHEY and CDR2 is SMNVEV in the germline V gene (reference sequence). The CDR3 runs to 15 residues. The CDR3 loop is CATVGGAGGAWVQYF. CDR3 DNA: TGTGCCACCGTTGGGGGAGCGGGAGGCGCCTGGGTGCAGTACTTC.

The gene calls are TRBV6-5 and TRBJ1-1; possible D gene TRBD1, 5 bases. Trimming took 5 bases from V and 4 from J, leaving 17 bases between them. This CDR3 region has 15 residues. Germline assignment: CDR1 MNHEY and CDR2 SVGAGI. The CDR3 loop reads CASSPSAGDGTEAFF. The CDR3 region has the DNA TGTGCCAGCAGTCCCTCGGCGGGGGACGGCACTGAAGCTTTCTTT.

V usage is TRBV19 and J usage is TRBJ1-2; 10 bases map to TRBD1. This CDR3 region has 17 residues. The V gene's germline CDR1 is LNHDA and CDR2 SQIVND (reference sequence). Trimming at V came to 3 bases and at J to 1 base, leaving 8 bases not matched to a gene. The CDR3 is CASSINLGQGVNYGYTF. DNA for the CDR3: TGTGCCAGTAGTATTAACCTCGGACAGGGGGTTAACTATGGCTACACCTTC.

The chain recombines TRBV2 with TRBJ2-1, with TRBD1 identical over 8 bases. The germline CDR1 and CDR2 sequences are SNHLY and FYNNEI. The CDR3 has 14 amino acids. Trimming removed 4 bases from V and 7 bases from J; junction bases left unmatched: 6. The CDR3 reads CASSGTGSNNEQFF. CDR3 nucleotide sequence: TGTGCCAGCAGTGGGACAGGGTCCAATAATGAGCAGTTCTTC.

The chain uses TRBV4-3 and TRBJ1-2; perhaps TRBD1 as D (6 bases). Germline V lookup: CDR1 LGHNA, CDR2 YSLEER. V lost 2 bases, J lost 0 bases, and 16 bases lay in between. The CDR3 spans 17 residues. CDR3 nucleotide sequence: TGCGCCAGCAGCCAATGGTTTGACAGGTCTGCTAACTATGGCTACACCTTC. It encodes CASSQWFDRSANYGYTF.

This clone was recorded a few times. V gene TRBV6-5 combines with J gene TRBJ2-2; no clear D gene. The CDR3 is 14 amino acids. V lost 0 bases and J lost 5, with 7 bases in between. Germline CDR1 reads MNHEY; CDR2 reads SVGAGI. This chain's CDR3 is CASSYSAVTGELFF. The CDR3 nucleotides are TGTGCCAGCAGTTACTCTGCGGTTACCGGGGAGCTGTTTTTT.

The genes are TRBV4-3 and TRBJ2-1; TRBD2 is a possible D gene (5 bases). The CDR3 consists of 13 residues. Germline V gene sequence: CDR1 LGHNA, CDR2 YSLEER. With 1 base removed from V and 8 bases from J, the gap between germline ends came to 9 bases. CDR3 nucleotides: TGCGCCAGCAGCCAAGTCGTTAGCGATGAGCAGTTCTTC. It yields the protein CASSQVVSDEQFF.

This chain joins TRBV9 and TRBJ2-1, with 7 nucleotides matching TRBD1. The V gene's germline CDR1 is SGDLS and CDR2 YYNGEE. Losses at the gene ends were 4 bases for V and 2 bases for J; bases not matched to a gene: 6. The CDR3 is made up of 15 amino acids. The CDR3 reads CASSTHRGAYNEQFF. CDR3 in DNA: TGTGCCAGCAGCACCCACAGGGGAGCCTACAATGAGCAGTTCTTC. Full variable domain (missing parts from reference TRBV9 and TRBJ2-1): DSGVTQTPKHLITATGQRVTLRCSPRSGDLSVYWYQQSLDQGLQFLIQYYNGEERAKGNILERFSAQQFPDLHSELNLSSLELGDSALYFCASSTHRGAYNEQFFGPGTRLTVL.

The chain couples TRBV27 to TRBJ2-7, with 7 bases identical to TRBD1. Germline lookup yields CDR1 MNHEY and CDR2 SMNVEV (reference sequence). J lost 5 bases, V lost 5 bases, and 12 bases had no gene match. CDR3 length: 15 residues. The CDR3 loop is CASSPARDRGHEQYF. The CDR3 coding sequence is TGTGCCAGCAGTCCGGCCCGGGACAGAGGTCACGAGCAGTACTTC.

The rearrangement links TRBV5-5 to TRBJ1-1, with unresolved D. V dropped 0 bases and J dropped 1 base, with 7 bases sitting between them. The CDR3 contains 14 residues. From germline, CDR1 is SGHKS and CDR2 YYEKEE (reference sequence). The chain's CDR3 is CASSLEAENTEAFF. In DNA, the CDR3 is TGTGCCAGCAGCTTGGAAGCAGAGAACACTGAAGCTTTCTTT.

The table lists this clone with a few counts. This chain uses TRBV7-9 with TRBJ2-1, with TRBD1 matching over 8 bases. Germline V gives CDR1 SEHNR, CDR2 FQNEAQ (reference sequence). The CDR3 extends over 15 amino acids. Germline trimming cut 1 base from V and 7 bases from J; bases unmatched to any gene: 6. CDR3 DNA: TGTGCCAGCAGCTTAGGGCAGGGGGCGAAGAATGAGCAGTTCTTC. It translates to CASSLGQGAKNEQFF.

V gene TRBV2 combines with J gene TRBJ2-2; no clear D. CDR1 SNHLY and CDR2 FYNNEI come from the germline V gene. This CDR3 contains 16 residues. Trimming pared 10 bases from V and 1 base from J, leaving 19 bases between. The CDR3 here is CATWEKLDGNTGELFF. Written as DNA, the CDR3 is TGTGCCACATGGGAAAAACTCGACGGGAACACCGGGGAGCTGTTTTTT.

The CDR3 region has the DNA TGTGCCAGCAGTCTTAGCGGGCTCTACGAGCAGTACTTC. Protein: CASSLSGLYEQYF. The chain links TRBV28 to TRBJ2-7; 7 positions match TRBD2. The CDR3 extends over 13 amino acids. V dropped 5 bases and J dropped 3; count of bases not matched to a gene: 4. Germline V lookup: CDR1 MDHEN, CDR2 SYDVKM.

This chain connects TRBV4-1 to TRBJ2-7; no reliable D call. Germline V lookup: CDR1 MGHRA, CDR2 YSYEKL. The V gene lost 2 bases and the J gene lost 4 bases, with 12 bases spanning the gap. The CDR3 runs to 14 residues. Here the CDR3 reads CASSQLEPRYEQYF. CDR3 coding DNA: TGCGCCAGCAGCCAACTAGAACCGCGTTACGAGCAGTACTTC.

V usage is TRBV29-1 and J usage is TRBJ2-7; 16 bases are a match to TRBD2. The CDR3 loop spans 18 amino acids. Germline assignment: CDR1 SQVTM and CDR2 ANQGSEA. Trimming cost V 6 bases and J 2 bases; bases outside gene matches: 13. CDR3 sequence (DNA): TGCAGCGTCCTCCCGGGACTAGCGGGAGGGCCAGGGACCTACGAGCAGTACTTC. Translating gives CSVLPGLAGGPGTYEQYF.